These 28 T cell receptor beta chains were sequenced from one sample in a study of response to subunit inactivated influenza vaccine. A single record per CDR3 protein comes from TCRdb applying MiXCR to the RT-PCR reads. The table records fewer than 550,000 distinct CDR3 sequences, around 25% of them present only once. This specimen consisted of CD4+ T cells sorted from PBMCs, obtained more than 4 days after vaccination. Receptors originate from a man aged 50-60 years who received an inactivated influenza vaccine.

V usage is TRBV7-9 and J usage is TRBJ2-1, with 12 bases that match TRBD2. The CDR3 totals 15 residues. Germline V gives CDR1 SEHNR, CDR2 FQNEAQ (reference sequence). V shed 6 bases and J 4 bases; nucleotides not matched to a gene: 4. The CDR3 spells CASRPTSGRYNEQFF. The CDR3, as DNA: TGTGCCAGCAGACCTACTAGCGGGAGGTACAATGAGCAGTTCTTC.

This clonotype was detected a few times. The chain uses TRBV10-3 and TRBJ2-1, with TRBD1 matching 7 bases. The V gene's germline CDR1 is ENHRY and CDR2 SYGVKD. This CDR3 comprises 14 residues. V shed 4 bases, J shed 4 bases, and the junction held 4 bases outside the gene matches. CDR3 in amino acids: CAISGTGIYNEQFF. In nucleotides, the CDR3 is TGTGCCATCAGTGGGACAGGTATTTACAATGAGCAGTTCTTC.

This clonotype was seen a few times. V and J are TRBV7-2 and TRBJ2-5; 7 bases fit TRBD2. V shed 5 bases, J shed 3 bases, and the junction held 12 bases outside the gene matches. The CDR3 runs 16 residues. Germline loops: CDR1 SGHTA, CDR2 FQGNSA. DNA for the CDR3: TGTGCCAGCAGCCCGCGGGCGGGAGTTGTAAAAGAGACCCAGTACTTC. The encoded protein is CASSPRAGVVKETQYF. Based on the CDR3 plus reference TRBV7-2 and TRBJ2-5, the full variable domain is GAGVSQSPSNKVTEKGKDVELRCDPISGHTALYWYRQSLGQGLEFLIYFQGNSAPDKSGLPSDRFSAERTGGSVSTLTIQRTQQEDSAVYLCASSPRAGVVKETQYFGPGTRLLVL.

In this sample, this clonotype turned up many times. V usage is TRBV6-2 or TRBV6-3 and J usage is TRBJ2-5; D not resolved. This CDR3 has 14 amino acids. Trimming took off 7 bases at V and 4 bases at J, with 16 bases between the two ends. Germline CDR1 is MNHEY and CDR2 is SVGEGT. CDR3 sequence (DNA): TGTGCCAGCATTCCTCGTTCGCTCGGAGAGACCCAGTACTTC. Translation gives CASIPRSLGETQYF.

Many counts were recorded for this clonotype. CDR3 in DNA: TGCAGTGCTAGAGACGGTTCCACTCGACTAGCGGGAGTGGCTAGTGAGCAGTTCTTC. It codes for CSARDGSTRLAGVASEQFF. The chain is built from TRBV20-1 and TRBJ2-1, with TRBD2 identical over 12 bases. The V gene's germline CDR1 is DFQATT and CDR2 SNEGSKA (reference sequence). Trimming removed 0 bases from V and 9 bases from J; junction bases left unmatched: 18. This CDR3 spans 19 amino acids.

This clonotype occurred a few times. The V call is TRBV24-1, the J call TRBJ2-3, with a weak D call TRBD2 (5 bases). Trimming removed 10 bases at V and 2 bases at J, with 12 bases between. The CDR3 loop spans 13 amino acids. Germline CDR1 reads KGHDR; CDR2 reads SFDVKD. CDR3 sequence: CATWSGYTDTQYF. In nucleotides, the CDR3 is TGTGCCACTTGGAGCGGTTACACAGATACGCAGTATTTT.

This clonotype showed up just a few times. The chain employs TRBV3-1 and TRBJ2-7; D may be TRBD2 (6 bases). The ends were cut back, 4 bases at V and 2 bases at J, with 21 bases in the middle. CDR3 size: 17 residues. The germline CDR1 and CDR2 sequences are LGHDT and YNNKEL (reference sequence). CDR3 nucleotides: TGTGCCAGCAGCCTCAGGCCCTCCGCCAGGACTACCTACGAGCAGTACTTC. Translated, it gives CASSLRPSARTTYEQYF.

The chain has TRBV29-1 and TRBJ1-3; maybe TRBD1 (5 bases). Trimming removed 4 bases at V and 7 bases at J, with 17 bases between. The germline CDR1 and CDR2 sequences are SQVTM and ANQGSEA. This CDR3 has 14 amino acids. The chain's CDR3 is CSVAGQGSFNTIYF. In nucleotides, the CDR3 is TGCAGCGTTGCGGGGCAGGGTTCTTTTAACACCATATATTTT.

A few counts support this clonotype. The chain combines TRBV15 with TRBJ1-1; TRBD1 aligns across 7 bases. CDR1 is LNHNV and CDR2 is YYDKDF in the germline V gene (reference sequence). The junction had 8 bases not matched to a gene; V was cut back by 6 bases and J by 4 bases. The CDR3 contains 14 residues. The CDR3 here is CATRNPGGSTEAFF. The DNA for the CDR3 is TGTGCCACCAGGAACCCAGGGGGTTCCACTGAAGCTTTCTTT.

The V and J genes are TRBV7-8 and TRBJ2-6; D possibly corresponds to TRBD2 (5 bases). The CDR3 has 17 residues. V was cut by 5 bases and J by 2 bases, with 16 bases left in between. Germline CDR1 SGHVS, CDR2 FQNEAQ. The CDR3 sequence: CASSPPLTGTGANVLTF. CDR3 nucleotide sequence: TGTGCCAGCAGCCCTCCCTTGACGGGAACTGGGGCCAACGTCCTGACTTTC.

The chain combines TRBV3-1 with TRBJ2-1; D remains unclear. The germline V and J ends were trimmed by 1 base and 4 bases, with 11 bases remaining between them. This CDR3 spans 15 amino acids. Germline-derived CDR1 and CDR2 are LGHDT and YNNKEL (reference sequence). The CDR3, as DNA: TGTGCCAGCAGCCAAGGCAACGACAATTACAATGAGCAGTTCTTC. Its protein is CASSQGNDNYNEQFF.

The table lists this clonotype with many counts. The CDR3 reads CASSLVGTSGTDTQYF. The CDR3, as DNA: TGTGCCAGCAGCTTAGTAGGGACTAGCGGCACAGATACGCAGTATTTT. V is TRBV7-2 and J is TRBJ2-3, with 10 bases fitting TRBD2. The CDR3 length is 16 residues. Germline V gene data show CDR1 as SGHTA and CDR2 as FQGNSA. V trimming: 1 base; J trimming: 1 base; junction bases outside the gene matches: 2.

Here the CDR3 reads CASRTGTGGYEQYF. For the CDR3, the DNA is TGTGCCAGCAGGACCGGGACAGGGGGCTACGAGCAGTACTTC. The rearrangement uses TRBV7-2 and TRBJ2-7, with 11 bases aligning to TRBD1. V trimming: 6 bases; J trimming: 3 bases; junction bases outside the gene matches: 4. Per germline, CDR1 SGHTA and CDR2 FQGNSA. This CDR3 is built from 14 residues.

CDR3 in amino acids: CASSPGLSLTNEQFF. Written as DNA, the CDR3 is TGTGCCAGCTCCCCGGGACTATCCCTGACCAATGAGCAGTTCTTC. V and J are TRBV18 and TRBJ2-1; 7 bases map to TRBD2. Per the germline V gene, CDR1 is KGHSH and CDR2 is LQKENI. Trimming cost V 6 bases and J 6 bases; bases outside gene matches: 11. This CDR3 spans 15 amino acids.

This clonotype was found a few times. This rearrangement joins TRBV6-5 to TRBJ2-3; 12 bases agree with TRBD2. V gave up 4 bases and J gave up 3 bases; unmatched junction bases: 5. This CDR3 has 16 amino acids. The V gene's germline CDR1 is MNHEY and CDR2 SVGAGI. The CDR3 DNA reads as TGTGCCAGCAGTTTTGCTAGCGGGGGGGCAACAGATACGCAGTATTTT. It specifies CASSFASGGATDTQYF.

This chain uses TRBV5-6 with TRBJ2-5; the D gene is possibly TRBD1 (5 bases). With 2 bases removed from V and 1 base from J, the gap between germline ends came to 15 bases. Germline loops: CDR1 SGHDT, CDR2 YYEEEE. CDR3 length equals 16 residues. The CDR3 protein is CASSFLRGLGQETQYF. The CDR3 DNA sequence: TGTGCCAGCAGCTTTCTAAGGGGTCTGGGCCAAGAGACCCAGTACTTC.

The chain is built from TRBV7-2 and TRBJ2-1; perhaps TRBD2 as D (5 bases). The CDR3 totals 15 residues. The germline V gene encodes CDR1 SGHTA and CDR2 FQGNSA. V dropped 1 base and J dropped 3 bases, with 10 bases sitting between them. Here the CDR3 reads CASSLVVSVYNEQFF. In nucleotides, the CDR3 is TGTGCCAGCAGCTTAGTGGTTAGCGTCTACAATGAGCAGTTCTTC.

The chain joins TRBV25-1 to TRBJ1-4; D gene ambiguous. Trimming removed 4 bases from V and 8 bases from J, with 17 bases in between. Germline CDR1 MGHDK, CDR2 SYGVNS. The CDR3 has 15 residues. CDR3 region: CASSVSGRVGEKLFF. The CDR3, as DNA: TGTGCCAGCAGTGTCTCCGGACGGGTTGGCGAAAAACTGTTTTTT.

This clonotype was seen more than once but under ten times. V gene TRBV13 combines with J gene TRBJ2-5; 7 bases are shared with TRBD1. CDR3 size: 15 residues. V gave up 0 bases and J gave up 5 bases; unmatched junction bases: 6. Germline V CDR1 and CDR2: PRHDT, FYEKMQ (reference sequence). Here the CDR3 reads CASSLGGDRWETQYF. The CDR3 bases are TGTGCCAGCAGCTTAGGTGGGGACAGATGGGAGACCCAGTACTTC.

This rearrangement joins TRBV29-1 to TRBJ2-1; 8 bases map to TRBD2. Germline assignment: CDR1 SQVTM and CDR2 ANQGSEA. CDR3 length equals 14 residues. V lost 4 bases, J lost 5 bases, and 7 bases stayed unmatched. The CDR3 bases are TGCAGCGTTGTAGGACTAGCATCGAACAATGAGCAGTTCTTC. The encoded protein is CSVVGLASNNEQFF.

The chain employs TRBV20-1 and TRBJ1-2; 8 bases line up with TRBD1. Per the germline V gene, CDR1 is DFQATT and CDR2 is SNEGSKA (reference sequence). J gave up 7 bases and V 4 bases, and 5 bases lay outside the gene matches. The CDR3 runs 12 residues. The CDR3 DNA reads TGCAGTGCTAAAAGGACAGGGTCTGGCTACACCTTC. Protein: CSAKRTGSGYTF.

The V and J genes are TRBV4-3 and TRBJ2-5, with D perhaps TRBD1 or TRBD2 (5 bases each). The CDR3 has 19 amino acids. V was clipped by 0 bases and J by 1 base, with 21 bases between them. In germline, CDR1 is LGHNA, CDR2 YSLEER. CDR3 DNA: TGCGCCAGCAGCCAAGACCTTTCGGGACCTCCCCGAGTCCAAGAGACCCAGTACTTC. This translates into CASSQDLSGPPRVQETQYF.

The V call is TRBV7-2, the J call TRBJ1-5; D remains unclear. Trimming shortened V by 2 bases and J by 7 bases, and 15 bases separated the two germline ends. CDR3 length: 15 amino acids. Germline V gives CDR1 SGHTA, CDR2 FQGNSA. The CDR3 DNA is TGTGCCAGCAGCTTAAAGGTTGGGGTAGAGCAGCCCCAGCATTTT. Protein product: CASSLKVGVEQPQHF.

This clonotype was recorded a few times. This sequence joins TRBV6-1 and TRBJ1-5; a possible D gene is TRBD1 (5 bases). With 6 bases removed from V and 3 bases from J, the gap between germline ends came to 12 bases. Germline V lookup: CDR1 MNHNS, CDR2 SASEGT. The length of the CDR3 is 14 residues. The CDR3 spells CASSRGRSNQPQHF. The CDR3 coding sequence is TGTGCCAGCAGCCGGGGACGGTCCAATCAGCCCCAGCATTTT.

A few counts support this clonotype. The CDR3 loop reads CASSQDLRAAELTVSEQYF. The CDR3 nucleotides read TGTGCCAGCAGCCAAGATCTAAGGGCAGCGGAACTTACGGTTAGCGAGCAGTACTTC. This sequence joins TRBV4-2 and TRBJ2-7, with a possible D match to TRBD2 (5 bases). The CDR3 is 19 amino acids. Trimming shortened V by 0 bases and J by 6 bases, and 27 bases separated the two germline ends. Germline loops: CDR1 LGHNA, CDR2 YNFKEQ.

The rearrangement uses TRBV2 and TRBJ2-1, with D unclear. The V gene's germline CDR1 is SNHLY and CDR2 FYNNEI. Trimming cost V 3 bases and J 9 bases, with 6 bases left between them. The CDR3 is 11 residues long. The CDR3 sequence is CASSESTEQFF. DNA for the CDR3: TGTGCCAGCAGTGAGAGTACTGAGCAGTTCTTC.

The genes are TRBV7-2 and TRBJ2-7; D is possibly TRBD1 (5 bases). Trimming took 7 bases from V and 4 from J, leaving 17 bases between them. There are 14 residues in the CDR3. Germline assignment: CDR1 SGHTA and CDR2 FQGNSA. CDR3 DNA: TGTGCCAGCACCACACAGGCCGTGGGGTACGAGCAGTACTTC. It specifies CASTTQAVGYEQYF.

The gene calls are TRBV10-3 and TRBJ2-1; 7 nucleotides agree with TRBD2. The J segment lost 5 bases and the V segment lost 6 bases, leaving 4 bases of the junction unmatched. Looked up from germline, CDR1 is ENHRY and CDR2 is SYGVKD. This CDR3 spans 13 amino acids. The CDR3 sequence: CAISPGLDNEQFF. In nucleotides, the CDR3 is TGTGCCATCAGCCCCGGACTAGACAATGAGCAGTTCTTC.